This entry describes one T cell receptor (beta chain). Its target is not known. Time point in this sample: pretreatment peripheral blood. Urothelial carcinoma affected the patients, and it was locally advanced or metastatic. This specimen belongs to a study of PD-L1 blockade in urothelial cancer. For the study at large: Once treatment had started, blood was analyzed at 3 weeks (second dose) and again at 6 weeks.

Spiked synthetic TCR analogs estimated absolute template abundance per PCR. Some clones are missing from TCRdb's copy, which holds only in-frame ones; the method was immunoSEQ multiplex PCR. The sample includes 30,000 to 35,000 clones, 84% of them seen just once. General study findings and limits: Below-median TCR clonality that was measured in pretreatment blood predicted better survival.

The sequenced sample was PBMCs, obtained around atezolizumab (anti-PD-L1) treatment. This clonotype was sampled from a man in his sixties with urothelial cancer.

In nucleotides, the CDR3 is TGTGCCAGCATCCCCCTCGGGGCAACTAATGAAAAACTGTTTTTT. It yields the protein CASIPLGATNEKLFF. The chain uses TRBV7-8 and TRBJ1-4; D call uncertain. This CDR3 is built from 15 residues. The V and J ends lost 7 bases and 0 bases respectively, with 12 bases between them. Germline loops: CDR1 SGHVS, CDR2 FQNEAQ.